This TCR beta chain was captured by sequencing in a study of CD8 T cells in Susac syndrome. The germline V gene encodes CDR1 MNHEY and CDR2 SVGAGI. V was pared by 1 base and J by 3 bases, with 13 bases between. CDR3 length: 17 amino acids. CD8+ and CD4+ T cells circulating in blood were sequenced for TCR beta. TEMRA cells were enriched by FACS, and CD4+ and CD8+ T cells were negatively isolated. The RNA, 0.5 to 1 ug, was put through reverse transcription using random hexamers. Amplification of TCR beta CDR3 by immunoSEQ multiplex PCR spanned 54 Vbeta and 13 Jbeta. MiXCR, applied by TCRdb to the immunoSEQ multiplex PCR reads, yields one record per CDR3 protein. The sample carries approximately 180,000 distinct CDR3 sequences, roughly 95% recorded once. As regards this clonotype: Its antigen remains unknown.

Regarding the study as a whole: It was acknowledged by the study that relatively few individuals were included in its TCR sequencing and HLA analysis.

The chain joins TRBV6-5 to TRBJ1-6; D perhaps matches TRBD1 (5 bases). This TCR was recovered from a human donor with multiple sclerosis. Sequenced: CD4+ T cells from PBMCs. The CDR3 is CASSYYQGPGYNSPLHF. CDR3 nucleotides: TGTGCCAGCAGTTACTACCAGGGACCCGGCTATAATTCACCCCTCCACTTT.